The following is a T cell receptor beta chain sequence with its context. Germline CDR1 is SGHRS and CDR2 is YFSETQ. The CDR3 spans 16 residues. Trimming left V 6 bases short and J 0 bases short, with 16 bases between. This record belongs to a study of T cell changes during pregnancy in multiple sclerosis. Sequencing was performed with immunoSEQ multiplex PCR; in TCRdb, only in-frame clones are kept and a portion is missing. The sample has about 130,000 clones; around 95% are singletons. V gene TRBV5-1 combines with J gene TRBJ1-3, with D perhaps TRBD1 (5 bases). Here the sequenced sample was peripheral blood, taken after pregnancy. This TCR derives from a female donor with multiple sclerosis, enrolled in a pregnancy study. The CDR3 DNA is TGCGCCAGCACCCCCCAGGGAATTTTCTCTGGAAACACCATATATTTT. It translates to CASTPQGIFSGNTIYF. The variable domain in full, with the rest retrieved from reference TRBV5-1 and TRBJ1-3, is KAGVTQTPRYLIKTRGQQVTLSCSPISGHRSVSWYQQTPGQGLQFLFEYFSETQRNKGNFPGRFSGRQFSNSRSEMNVSTLELGDSALYLCASTPQGIFSGNTIYFGEGSWLTVV.